The TCR beta chain under discussion was sequenced for a study of blood T cell repertoires in COVID-19. Study background: Material from acute and convalescent COVID-19 was sourced from the United States, Italy and Spain. In each case, the material was cDNA or gDNA derived from T cells, B-cell-depleted T cells, or PBMCs.

This CDR3 spans 15 amino acids. Trimming pared 0 bases from V and 8 bases from J, leaving 11 bases between. Germline lookup yields CDR1 MNHEY and CDR2 SMNVEV (reference sequence). Per the original methods: Cell counts per sample came from amplifying reference gene primers. TCRdb's table, derived via immunoSEQ multiplex PCR, lists solely in-frame clones and lacks some. V, J and clone size are those of that table, while D and trimming were read from the DNA. The sample lists under 250,000 clones, under 85% occurring once. This clone was seen only once. Sequencing used peripheral blood. This TCR was recovered from a man aged 25-45 years who had recovered from COVID-19. V and J are TRBV27 and TRBJ1-6, with D tentatively TRBD1 (6 bases). CDR3 in amino acids: CASSLSRGGHSPLHF. CDR3 coding DNA: TGTGCCAGCAGTTTATCCCGGGGGGGGCATTCACCCCTCCACTTT.